The rows below give T cell receptor beta chains drawn from one sample of a study of blood T cell repertoires in COVID-19. Data came from immunoSEQ multiplex PCR; TCRdb stores just in-frame clones and leaves some out. The sample consists of roughly 200,000 clones, about 86% of them appearing once. Sequencing was done on a sample of peripheral blood. The receptors here all came from a woman aged 45-65 years with COVID-19, enrolled during active disease. CDR3s include the opening cysteine and the closing phenylalanine or tryptophan. Each record gives: clone size, V gene, J gene, D gene, CDR3 protein, CDR3 DNA. The D gene is left open where the match is weak. Only some rows state a clone size, as once, few, many or a class for expanded clones.

NA	TRBV7-7	TRBJ2-1	NA	CASSLSSTSSNEQFF	TGTGCCAGCAGCTTAAGTTCGACTAGTTCCAATGAGCAGTTCTTC
NA	TRBV6-2/TRBV6-3	TRBJ1-1	NA	CASSYVRGKMNTEAFF	TGTGCCAGCAGTTATGTAAGGGGGAAAATGAACACTGAAGCTTTCTTT
NA	TRBV24-1	TRBJ2-5	TRBD2	CATSPRGGGQTQYF	TGTGCCACCAGTCCACGGGGGGGCGGACAGACCCAGTACTTC
few	TRBV28	TRBJ1-2	NA	CASTDRSNYGYTF	TGTGCCAGCACGGACAGATCTAACTATGGCTACACCTTC
NA	TRBV19	TRBJ2-7	TRBD1	CASLTVRDRVLCEQYF	TGTGCCAGTCTTACGGTACGGGACAGGGTATTATGTGAGCAGTACTTC
NA	TRBV27	TRBJ1-1	TRBD1	CASSLSHRGNTEAFF	TGTGCCAGCAGTTTATCGCACAGGGGGAACACTGAAGCTTTCTTT
NA	TRBV28	TRBJ2-5	TRBD1	CASSRGQFQETQYF	TGTGCCAGCAGTCGGGGACAGTTCCAAGAGACCCAGTACTTC
NA	TRBV1	TRBJ1-2	NA	CTSSQGSRVPYGYTF	TGCACCAGCAGCCAAGGTAGCAGGGTGCCCTATGGCTACACCTTC
NA	TRBV10-1	TRBJ1-1	NA	CASSESFRGVTEAFF	TGCGCCAGCAGTGAGTCGTTCAGGGGAGTCACTGAAGCTTTCTTT
NA	TRBV19	TRBJ2-7	NA	CASSSAGTYEQYF	TGTGCCAGTAGTTCTGCCGGTACCTACGAGCAGTACTTC
NA	TRBV18	TRBJ1-1	NA	CASSPDRYWTEAFF	TGTGCCAGCTCACCCGACAGGTATTGGACTGAAGCTTTCTTT
NA	TRBV7-2	TRBJ1-2	NA	CASSPFGAGVNYGYTF	TGTGCCAGCAGCCCCTTTGGGGCAGGGGTTAACTATGGCTACACCTTC
NA	TRBV9	TRBJ2-7	NA	CASSVEIQGRYEQYF	TGTGCCAGCAGCGTAGAAATCCAGGGTCGGTACGAGCAGTACTTC
NA	TRBV7-2	TRBJ2-5	NA	CASSSGGTAQETQYF	TGTGCCAGCAGCTCGGGGGGGACAGCTCAAGAGACCCAGTACTTC
few	TRBV24-1	TRBJ2-5	TRBD1	CATSDPAGTGGGETQYF	TGTGCCACCAGTGACCCCGCCGGGACAGGGGGCGGAGAGACCCAGTACTTC
NA	TRBV3-1/TRBV3-2	TRBJ2-1	TRBD2	CASTHGAGDNEQFF	TGTGCCAGCACCCACGGGGCGGGGGACAATGAGCAGTTCTTC
NA	TRBV19	TRBJ1-1	NA	CASIAGDTEAFF	TGTGCCAGTATTGCAGGGGACACTGAAGCTTTCTTT